Each of the 32 T cell receptor beta chains below was sequenced from the same sample in a study of shared clonotypes between healthy human individuals. Libraries were prepared by immunoSEQ multiplex PCR; TCRdb keeps only in-frame clonotypes and omits some of them. The repertoire holds some 2 million clones, with about 94% as singletons. It was CD45RO-negative cells, positively selected for CCR7, that made up naive CD8 cells, with terminally differentiated effector memory CD45RA+ cells excluded. The sample was naive CD8+ T cells sorted from blood. The receptors derive from a man between 18 and 35 years old in good health.

The J gene is TRBJ1-2, the V gene TRBV12-5; 9 nucleotides align to TRBD1. J gave up 14 bases and V 0 bases, and 7 bases lay outside the gene matches. The CDR3 loop spans 13 amino acids. From germline, CDR1 is LGHNT and CDR2 FRNRAP. CDR3 region: CASGLVSGTGPTF. CDR3 bases: TGTGCTAGTGGTTTGGTTTCCGGGACAGGGCCTACCTTC. Based on the CDR3 plus reference TRBV12-5 and TRBJ1-2, the full variable domain is DARVTQTPRHKVTEMGQEVTMRCQPILGHNTVFWYRQTMMQGLELLAYFRNRAPLDDSGMPKDRFSAEMPDATLATLKIQPSEPRDSAVYFCASGLVSGTGPTFGSGTRLTVV.

In DNA form, the CDR3 reads TGTGCCAGCAGTGAATATGTCGGTACAGTCACAGATACGCAGTATTTT. It encodes CASSEYVGTVTDTQYF. The rearrangement joins TRBV6-1 to TRBJ2-3; D is unclear. CDR1 and CDR2 from the germline V gene are MNHNS and SASEGT. This CDR3 has 16 amino acids. Trimming shortened V by 2 bases and J by 2 bases, and 14 bases separated the two germline ends.

A remark on this clone: Other DNA sequences in the same sample also yield this CDR3. The genes are TRBV6-6 and TRBJ2-7; D remains ambiguous. The germline gives CDR1 MNHNY, CDR2 SVGAGI (reference sequence). V was pared by 0 bases and J by 3 bases, with 6 bases between. The CDR3 length is 13 residues. The CDR3 DNA reads as TGTGCCAGCAGTTACTCGGCCGGCTACGAGCAGTACTTC. Encoded protein: CASSYSAGYEQYF.

The J gene is TRBJ2-5, the V gene TRBV19; no clear D. Germline assignment: CDR1 LNHDA and CDR2 SQIVND (reference sequence). Trimming removed 1 base from V and 4 bases from J, with 13 bases in between. The CDR3 covers 15 residues. CDR3 sequence: CASSIGAQTGETQYF. CDR3 in DNA: TGTGCCAGTAGTATAGGGGCTCAAACCGGAGAGACCCAGTACTTC.

The chain carries TRBV11-2 and TRBJ2-7; tentative D call: TRBD2 (5 bases). Germline CDR1 SGHAT, CDR2 FQNNGV. The CDR3 is made up of 14 amino acids. V was clipped by 3 bases and J by 3 bases, with 12 bases between them. In DNA form, the CDR3 reads TGTGCCAGCAGCTTCGGTGGGAGTGTCTACGAGCAGTACTTC. Its translation: CASSFGGSVYEQYF.

The genes are TRBV6-5 and TRBJ2-5, with 12 bases aligning to TRBD1. Per the germline V gene, CDR1 is MNHEY and CDR2 is SVGAGI. This CDR3 comprises 15 residues. V shed 5 bases, J shed 0 bases, and the junction held 1 base outside the gene matches. DNA of the CDR3: TGTGCCAGCAGTGGGACAGGGGGCCACCAAGAGACCCAGTACTTC. Its translation: CASSGTGGHQETQYF.

The V call is TRBV29-1, the J call TRBJ2-3; 9 bases are a match to TRBD2. Trimming cost V 3 bases and J 1 base; bases outside gene matches: 5. The germline CDR1 and CDR2 sequences are SQVTM and ANQGSEA. The CDR3 sequence is 15 residues long. The DNA for the CDR3 is TGCAGCGTTGACGAGATAGCGGGGGGCACAGATACGCAGTATTTT. Its protein is CSVDEIAGGTDTQYF.

With regard to this clone: Other DNA sequences from this sample encode an identical CDR3 as well. This chain joins TRBV7-6 and TRBJ2-7; 8 bases map to TRBD1. The CDR3 totals 15 residues. With V trimmed by 5 bases and J by 4 bases, 10 bases remained unmatched. Germline-derived CDR1 and CDR2 are SGHVS and FNYEAQ. The CDR3 nucleotides are TGTGCCAGCAGCCCCGGAGGACAGGGCTTGTACGAGCAGTACTTC. Translation gives CASSPGGQGLYEQYF.

The V and J genes are TRBV9 and TRBJ2-5; 11 nucleotides match TRBD2. The J segment lost 4 bases and the V segment lost 2 bases, leaving 7 bases of the junction unmatched. CDR3 length: 16 residues. Germline loops: CDR1 SGDLS, CDR2 YYNGEE. CDR3 loop: CASSVIGSGGAETQYF. Here the CDR3 DNA reads TGTGCCAGCAGCGTGATTGGTAGCGGGGGGGCAGAGACCCAGTACTTC.

This clone was detected only once. The rearrangement uses TRBV7-9 and TRBJ2-1; D gene ambiguous. The CDR3 is 12 amino acids. The V and J ends lost 3 bases and 8 bases respectively, with 8 bases between them. CDR1 and CDR2 from the germline V gene are SEHNR and FQNEAQ (reference sequence). The CDR3, as DNA: TGTGCCAGCAGCTTTCCACGCGATGAGCAGTTCTTC. This gives the protein CASSFPRDEQFF. The full variable domain, with the rest looked up from reference TRBV7-9 and TRBJ2-1, is DTGVSQNPRHKITKRGQNVTFRCDPISEHNRLYWYRQTLGQGPEFLTYFQNEAQLEKSRLLSDRFSAERPKGSFSTLEIQRTEQGDSAMYLCASSFPRDEQFFGPGTRLTVL.

DNA of the CDR3: TGTGCCATCAGTGAACCCGGGACAGGGATTTCCTACGAGCAGTACTTC. Its translation: CAISEPGTGISYEQYF. This chain uses TRBV10-3 with TRBJ2-7; TRBD1 aligns across 9 bases. The CDR3 contains 16 residues. CDR1 ENHRY and CDR2 SYGVKD come from the germline V gene. V lost 3 bases to trimming and J lost 1 base; unmatched junction nucleotides: 7.

The genes are TRBV4-1 and TRBJ2-5; D is undetermined. V dropped 0 bases and J dropped 5 bases, with 16 bases sitting between them. Germline V gene data show CDR1 as MGHRA and CDR2 as YSYEKL. This CDR3 is 16 amino acids long. CDR3 sequence (DNA): TGCGCCAGCAGCCAAGAGAGCAGCACCCTGGGGGAGACCCAGTACTTC. It translates to CASSQESSTLGETQYF.

This clone was recorded once. This chain links TRBV29-1 with TRBJ2-3; possibly TRBD1 for D (7 bases). The V and J ends lost 0 bases and 6 bases respectively, with 16 bases between them. The CDR3 is 15 residues long. The germline gives CDR1 SQVTM, CDR2 ANQGSEA. The CDR3 reads CSVEEEGAPPDTQYF. Written as DNA, the CDR3 is TGCAGCGTTGAAGAGGAGGGGGCGCCTCCCGATACGCAGTATTTT.

The gene calls are TRBV15 and TRBJ1-5; D gene unclear. This CDR3 is 15 amino acids long. Trimming pared 0 bases from V and 6 bases from J, leaving 12 bases between. CDR1 LNHNV and CDR2 YYDKDF come from the germline V gene (reference sequence). CDR3 residues: CATSRDHGGSQPQHF. DNA of the CDR3: TGTGCCACCAGCAGAGATCACGGAGGTAGTCAGCCCCAGCATTTT.

This clone was seen only once. V usage is TRBV28 and J usage is TRBJ1-5; D is possibly TRBD1 (6 bases). The germline V gene encodes CDR1 MDHEN and CDR2 SYDVKM. Trimming left V 6 bases short and J 3 bases short, with 15 bases between. CDR3 size: 15 residues. For the CDR3, the DNA is TGTGCCAGCAGCCATGGACAGTTACACAATCAGCCCCAGCATTTT. It specifies CASSHGQLHNQPQHF. Filled out from reference TRBV28 and TRBJ1-5, the complete variable domain reads DVKVTQSSRYLVKRTGEKVFLECVQDMDHENMFWYRQDPGLGLRLIYFSYDVKMKEKGDIPEGYSVSREKKERFSLILESASTNQTSMYLCASSHGQLHNQPQHFGDGTRLSIL.

The gene calls are TRBV4-1 and TRBJ2-2; D possibly corresponds to TRBD1 (6 bases). The CDR3 spans 15 residues. V gave up 10 bases and J gave up 0 bases, with 15 bases separating them. Germline CDR1 and CDR2: MGHRA and YSYEKL. The CDR3: CATKTGLTNTGELFF. The CDR3 DNA sequence: TGCGCCACCAAAACAGGGCTTACGAACACCGGGGAGCTGTTTTTT.

The CDR3: CASSPPSWTGRIGQETQYF. CDR3 nucleotides: TGTGCCAGCAGTCCCCCCTCGTGGACAGGGAGAATTGGGCAAGAGACCCAGTACTTC. The chain carries TRBV28 and TRBJ2-5, with 8 bases fitting TRBD1. The CDR3 spans 19 residues. CDR1 is MDHEN, CDR2 SYDVKM, per germline. V gave up 5 bases and J gave up 2 bases; unmatched junction bases: 19.

The rearrangement uses TRBV4-3 and TRBJ2-3; weak D call: TRBD2 (6 bases). Trimming stripped 0 bases from V and 0 bases from J, with 16 bases between. The germline gives CDR1 LGHNA, CDR2 YSLEER. This CDR3 has 18 residues. The CDR3 spells CASSQDRLVGLSTDTQYF. Written as DNA, the CDR3 is TGCGCCAGCAGCCAAGATAGGTTGGTGGGACTTAGCACAGATACGCAGTATTTT.

The chain links TRBV11-2 to TRBJ2-5; D call uncertain. The germline V gene has CDR1 SGHAT and CDR2 FQNNGV. This CDR3 has 12 residues. Trimming pared 2 bases from V and 4 bases from J, leaving 5 bases between. CDR3 region: CASSLTVETQYF. CDR3 coding DNA: TGTGCCAGCAGCTTAACAGTAGAGACCCAGTACTTC.

The rearrangement links TRBV7-9 to TRBJ2-2, with TRBD2 identical over 9 bases. Germline V CDR1 and CDR2: SEHNR, FQNEAQ (reference sequence). CDR3 length: 19 residues. V gave up 1 base and J gave up 6 bases; unmatched junction bases: 15. The CDR3: CASSLEESLAGWESGELFF. DNA of the CDR3: TGTGCCAGCAGCTTAGAAGAAAGTCTAGCGGGATGGGAATCCGGGGAGCTGTTTTTT.

Regarding this clone: Distinct nucleotide sequences in the sample also encode this CDR3. This chain uses TRBV7-8 with TRBJ2-3; 9 bases line up with TRBD1. The trim removed 5 bases at V and 0 bases at J, leaving 3 bases unmatched. The CDR3 sequence is 15 residues long. Germline values: CDR1 SGHVS, CDR2 FQNEAQ. Here the CDR3 DNA reads TGTGCCAGCAGCCTAGGGACAGGGAGCACAGATACGCAGTATTTT. Translation gives CASSLGTGSTDTQYF.

CDR3 in amino acids: CATMGGGEQYF. The CDR3 DNA sequence: TGTGCCACAATGGGGGGGGGCGAGCAGTACTTC. The chain recombines TRBV5-4 with TRBJ2-7, with TRBD2 matching 7 bases. Germline V lookup: CDR1 SGHNT, CDR2 YYREEE (reference sequence). This CDR3 comprises 11 residues. V gave up 9 bases and J gave up 6 bases; unmatched junction bases: 6.

This chain uses TRBV21-1 with TRBJ2-4; the table names TRBD1, a call not compared with the DNA. TRBV21-1 is assigned pseudogene status. This CDR3 is built from 13 residues. CDR3 amino acids: CASTKQGKNIQYF. CDR3 sequence (DNA): TGTGCCAGCACGAAACAGGGCAAAAACATTCAGTACTTC.

With respect to this clone: Possible read error: a much larger clone is one base away. This same CDR3 is encoded by further DNA sequences in the sample. V and J are TRBV9 and TRBJ2-7; 10 bases agree with TRBD1. The CDR3 consists of 14 residues. CDR1 SGDLS and CDR2 YYNGEE come from the germline V gene. The ends lost 5 bases at V and 3 bases at J; junction bases unmatched: 5. The CDR3 loop reads CASSPGTGVYEQYF. Written as DNA, the CDR3 is TGTGCCAGCAGTCCCGGGACAGGGGTCTACGAGCAGTACTTC.

The chain recombines TRBV27 with TRBJ2-7, with 8 bases lining up with TRBD1. The V gene end was trimmed by 8 bases and the J gene end by 4 bases; junction bases not matched to a gene: 7. Germline values: CDR1 MNHEY, CDR2 SMNVEV (reference sequence). The CDR3 has 13 amino acids. The CDR3 here is CASGDRGPYEQYF. Here the CDR3 DNA reads TGTGCCAGCGGCGACAGGGGTCCTTACGAGCAGTACTTC.

This chain uses TRBV7-2 with TRBJ2-3; 10 bases align to TRBD2. J lost 1 base, V lost 1 base, and 8 bases had no gene match. CDR1 and CDR2 (germline): SGHTA, FQGNSA. The CDR3 extends over 18 amino acids. The CDR3 DNA reads TGTGCCAGCAGCTTAGGCGGTTCACTAGCGGGGCGCACAGATACGCAGTATTTT. Amino acids: CASSLGGSLAGRTDTQYF.

CDR3 amino acids: CASGYLWGFKGGTGELFF. The CDR3 DNA follows: TGTGCTAGTGGTTACCTATGGGGCTTTAAAGGAGGCACCGGGGAGCTGTTTTTT. The chain uses TRBV12-5 and TRBJ2-2; D might be TRBD1 or TRBD2, each matching 5 bases. Germline CDR1 LGHNT, CDR2 FRNRAP. This CDR3 comprises 18 residues. Trimming took off 4 bases at V and 4 bases at J, with 22 bases between the two ends.

The V call is TRBV2, the J call TRBJ2-7; D possibly corresponds to TRBD1 (5 bases). The CDR3 consists of 13 residues. Trimming took off 3 bases at V and 3 bases at J, with 9 bases between the two ends. Germline CDR1 reads SNHLY; CDR2 reads FYNNEI. CDR3 sequence reads: CASSDYRYYEQYF. The CDR3 nucleotides read TGTGCCAGCAGTGATTACAGGTACTACGAGCAGTACTTC.

The chain employs TRBV11-1 and TRBJ2-5; 8 bases are a match to TRBD1. V dropped 5 bases and J dropped 4; count of bases not matched to a gene: 6. In germline, CDR1 is SGHAT, CDR2 FQDESV (reference sequence). This CDR3 region has 14 residues. CDR3 sequence: CASSHGQGRETQYF. The CDR3 DNA sequence: TGTGCCAGCAGCCATGGACAGGGCCGAGAGACCCAGTACTTC.

V is TRBV5-8 and J is TRBJ2-7; D is possibly TRBD1 or TRBD2 (7 bases each). Germline values: CDR1 SGHTS, CDR2 YDEGEE. V lost 1 base and J 2 bases, leaving 13 bases between the germline ends. This CDR3 comprises 15 residues. The DNA of the CDR3 is TGTGCCAGCAGCTTGAGCGGGACAGCTCCCTACGAGCAGTACTTC. Its translation: CASSLSGTAPYEQYF.

The V and J genes are TRBV4-3 and TRBJ2-5; TRBD2 aligns across 8 bases. CDR3 length equals 17 residues. The ends lost 0 bases at V and 0 bases at J; junction bases unmatched: 6. Per germline, CDR1 LGHNA and CDR2 YSLEER. The DNA of the CDR3 is TGCGCCAGCAGCCAAGATTTGATAGCGGGGTACCAAGAGACCCAGTACTTC. Translating it yields CASSQDLIAGYQETQYF.

V and J are TRBV2 and TRBJ2-7; TRBD1 agrees at 9 bases. CDR1 and CDR2 from the germline V gene are SNHLY and FYNNEI. With 5 bases clipped from V and 1 base from J, the junction kept 6 bases outside the gene matches. This CDR3 region has 15 residues. Here the CDR3 reads CASSLTGTGSYEQYF. The CDR3 bases are TGTGCCAGCAGTCTAACCGGGACAGGGTCCTACGAGCAGTACTTC.